This record covers a single TCR beta chain. This entry is derived from a study of control samples from healthy donors and cancer patients. Produced via immunoSEQ multiplex PCR; TCRdb's table is partial and in-frame only. The data hold approximately 90,000 clones, with roughly 80% observed a single time. Trimming stripped 1 base from V and 0 bases from J, with 20 bases between. Germline V CDR1 and CDR2: SGHRS, YFSETQ. CDR3 length: 18 residues. The TCR sequence derives from a man aged 25-40 years in good health. The source material was blood. The chain uses TRBV5-1 and TRBJ2-7; a weak D match, TRBD1 (6 bases). CDR3 bases: TGCGCCAGCAGCTTGAAATCCGGGACAACCCTAGTCTCCTACGAGCAGTACTTC. Protein: CASSLKSGTTLVSYEQYF.